This TCR beta chain was retrieved from a study of cytomegalovirus exposure and HLA in healthy donors. A remark on this clone: The antigen is unknown.

A multiplex PCR was run with 60 Vbeta primers and 13 Jbeta primers. The protocol was immunoSEQ multiplex PCR, while the TCRdb copy is restricted to in-frame clones and leaves out a portion. This sample has approximately 150,000 clones, with 65% to 80% found just once. Study-level results: The classifier reportedly diagnosed cytomegalovirus status with high specificity and sensitivity.

This CDR3 is 13 amino acids long. Trimming stripped 5 bases from V and 0 bases from J, with 7 bases between. Germline V CDR1 and CDR2: WNHNN, SYGVQD (reference sequence). Sequenced input: PBMCs. This chain uses TRBV10-1 with TRBJ1-2; D remains ambiguous. The clonotype originates from a woman aged 40 to 49 in good health and CMV-seropositive. CDR3 coding DNA: TGCGCCAGCAGTCGGGGTTCTAACTATGGCTACACCTTC. This translates into CASSRGSNYGYTF.